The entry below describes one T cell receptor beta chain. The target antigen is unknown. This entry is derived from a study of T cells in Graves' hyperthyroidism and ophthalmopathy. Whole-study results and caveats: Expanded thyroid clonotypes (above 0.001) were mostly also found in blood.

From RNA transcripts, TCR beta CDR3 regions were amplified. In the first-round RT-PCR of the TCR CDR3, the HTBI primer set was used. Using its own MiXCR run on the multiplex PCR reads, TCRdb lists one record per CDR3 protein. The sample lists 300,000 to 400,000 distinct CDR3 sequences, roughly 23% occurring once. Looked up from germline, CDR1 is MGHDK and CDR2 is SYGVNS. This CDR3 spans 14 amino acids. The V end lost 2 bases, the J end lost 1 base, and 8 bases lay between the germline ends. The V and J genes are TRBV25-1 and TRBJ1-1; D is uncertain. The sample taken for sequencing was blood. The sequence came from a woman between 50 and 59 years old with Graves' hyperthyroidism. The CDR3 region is CASSERSWNTEAFF. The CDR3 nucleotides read TGTGCCAGCAGTGAAAGGAGTTGGAACACTGAAGCTTTCTTT.